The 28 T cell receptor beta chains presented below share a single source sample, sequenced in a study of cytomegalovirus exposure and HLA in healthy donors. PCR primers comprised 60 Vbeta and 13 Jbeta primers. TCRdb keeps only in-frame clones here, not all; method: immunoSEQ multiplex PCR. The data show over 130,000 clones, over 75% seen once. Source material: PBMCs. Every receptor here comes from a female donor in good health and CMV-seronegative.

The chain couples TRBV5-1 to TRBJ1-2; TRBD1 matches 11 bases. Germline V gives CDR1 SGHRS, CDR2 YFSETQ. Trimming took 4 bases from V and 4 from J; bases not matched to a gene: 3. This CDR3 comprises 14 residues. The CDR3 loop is CASSHGTGGYGYTF. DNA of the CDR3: TGCGCCAGCAGCCACGGGACAGGGGGCTATGGCTACACCTTC. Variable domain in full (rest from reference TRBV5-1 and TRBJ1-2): KAGVTQTPRYLIKTRGQQVTLSCSPISGHRSVSWYQQTPGQGLQFLFEYFSETQRNKGNFPGRFSGRQFSNSRSEMNVSTLELGDSALYLCASSHGTGGYGYTFGSGTRLTVV.

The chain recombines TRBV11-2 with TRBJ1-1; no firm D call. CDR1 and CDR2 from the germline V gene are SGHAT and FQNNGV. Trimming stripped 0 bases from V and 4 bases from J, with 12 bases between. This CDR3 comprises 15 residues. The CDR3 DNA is TGTGCCAGCAGCTTAGATATGGTGGCAGTCACTGAAGCTTTCTTT. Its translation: CASSLDMVAVTEAFF.

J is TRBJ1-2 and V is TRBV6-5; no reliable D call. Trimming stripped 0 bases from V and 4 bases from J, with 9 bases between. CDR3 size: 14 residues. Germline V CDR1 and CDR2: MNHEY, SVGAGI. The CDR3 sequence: CASSYSGGSYGYTF. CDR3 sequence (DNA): TGTGCCAGCAGTTACTCGGGAGGGTCCTATGGCTACACCTTC.

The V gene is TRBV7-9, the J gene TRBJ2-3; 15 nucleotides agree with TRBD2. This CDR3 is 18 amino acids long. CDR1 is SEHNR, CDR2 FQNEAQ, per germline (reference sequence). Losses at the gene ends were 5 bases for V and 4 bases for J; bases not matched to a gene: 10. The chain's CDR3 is CASSHGLAGGPYSDTQYF. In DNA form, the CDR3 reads TGTGCCAGCAGCCACGGACTAGCGGGAGGGCCGTATTCAGATACGCAGTATTTT.

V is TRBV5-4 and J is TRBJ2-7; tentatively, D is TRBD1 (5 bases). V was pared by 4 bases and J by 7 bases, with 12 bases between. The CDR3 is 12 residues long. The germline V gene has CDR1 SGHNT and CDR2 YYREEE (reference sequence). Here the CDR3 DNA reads TGTGCCAGCAGCAAACAGGTCGGGGAGCAGTACTTC. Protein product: CASSKQVGEQYF.

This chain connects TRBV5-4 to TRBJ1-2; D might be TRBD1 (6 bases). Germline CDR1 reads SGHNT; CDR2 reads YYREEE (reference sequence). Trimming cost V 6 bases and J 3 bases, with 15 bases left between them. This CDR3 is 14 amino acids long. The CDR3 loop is CASTEQGTYYGYTF. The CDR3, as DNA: TGTGCCAGCACCGAACAGGGTACCTACTATGGCTACACCTTC. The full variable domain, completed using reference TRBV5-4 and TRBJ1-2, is ETGVTQSPTHLIKTRGQQVTLRCSSQSGHNTVSWYQQALGQGPQFIFQYYREEENGRGNFPPRFSGLQFPNYSSELNVNALELDDSALYLCASTEQGTYYGYTFGSGTRLTVV.

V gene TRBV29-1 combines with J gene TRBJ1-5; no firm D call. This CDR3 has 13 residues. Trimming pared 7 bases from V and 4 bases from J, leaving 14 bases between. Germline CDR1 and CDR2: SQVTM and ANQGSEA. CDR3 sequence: CSALESRNQPQHF. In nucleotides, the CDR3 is TGCAGCGCTCTGGAGTCGCGAAATCAGCCCCAGCATTTT.

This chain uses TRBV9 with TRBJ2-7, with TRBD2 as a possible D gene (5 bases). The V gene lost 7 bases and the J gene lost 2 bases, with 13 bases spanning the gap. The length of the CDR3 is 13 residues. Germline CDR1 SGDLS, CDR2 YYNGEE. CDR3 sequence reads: CASARDPTYEQYF. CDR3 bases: TGTGCCAGCGCGAGGGATCCCACCTACGAGCAGTACTTC. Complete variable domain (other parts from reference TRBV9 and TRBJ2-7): DSGVTQTPKHLITATGQRVTLRCSPRSGDLSVYWYQQSLDQGLQFLIQYYNGEERAKGNILERFSAQQFPDLHSELNLSSLELGDSALYFCASARDPTYEQYFGPGTRLTVT.

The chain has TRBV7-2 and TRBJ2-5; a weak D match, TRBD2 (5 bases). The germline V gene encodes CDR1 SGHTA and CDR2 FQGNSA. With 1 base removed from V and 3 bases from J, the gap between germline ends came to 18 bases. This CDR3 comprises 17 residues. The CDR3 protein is CASSLEGRASIEETQYF. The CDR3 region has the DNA TGTGCCAGCAGCTTAGAAGGGCGGGCTAGCATCGAAGAGACCCAGTACTTC.

In DNA, the CDR3 is TGTGCCAGCAGCCCGGGAGGGGTATTCGACAATGAGCAGTTCTTC. Translated: CASSPGGVFDNEQFF. This sequence joins TRBV28 and TRBJ2-1, with TRBD2 matching over 8 bases. The J segment lost 5 bases and the V segment lost 6 bases, leaving 9 bases of the junction unmatched. CDR1 is MDHEN and CDR2 is SYDVKM in the germline V gene. The CDR3 runs to 15 residues.

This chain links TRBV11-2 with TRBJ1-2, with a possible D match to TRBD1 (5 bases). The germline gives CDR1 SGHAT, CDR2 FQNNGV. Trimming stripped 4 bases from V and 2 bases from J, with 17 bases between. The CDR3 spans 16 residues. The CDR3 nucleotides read TGTGCCAGCAGCTCGACCTCGGGGGGGGGAAACTATGGCTACACCTTC. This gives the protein CASSSTSGGGNYGYTF.

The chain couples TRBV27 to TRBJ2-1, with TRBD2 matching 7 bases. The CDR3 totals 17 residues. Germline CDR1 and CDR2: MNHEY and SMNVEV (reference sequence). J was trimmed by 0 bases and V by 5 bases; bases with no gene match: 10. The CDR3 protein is CASSTISGGSSYNEQFF. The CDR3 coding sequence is TGTGCCAGCAGTACTATTTCCGGCGGGAGCTCCTACAATGAGCAGTTCTTC.

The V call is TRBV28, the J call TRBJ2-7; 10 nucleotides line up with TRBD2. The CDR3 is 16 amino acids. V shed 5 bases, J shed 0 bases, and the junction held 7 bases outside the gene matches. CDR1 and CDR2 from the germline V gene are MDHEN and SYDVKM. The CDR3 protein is CASSRLTSGSSYEQYF. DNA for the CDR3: TGTGCCAGCAGTCGCCTGACTAGCGGGTCCTCCTACGAGCAGTACTTC.

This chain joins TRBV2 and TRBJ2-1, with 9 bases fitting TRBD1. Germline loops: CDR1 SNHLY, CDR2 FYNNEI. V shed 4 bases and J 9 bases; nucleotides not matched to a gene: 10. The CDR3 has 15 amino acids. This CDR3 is CASSAPGQGSGEQFF. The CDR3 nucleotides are TGTGCCAGCAGTGCACCGGGACAGGGTTCTGGTGAGCAGTTCTTC.

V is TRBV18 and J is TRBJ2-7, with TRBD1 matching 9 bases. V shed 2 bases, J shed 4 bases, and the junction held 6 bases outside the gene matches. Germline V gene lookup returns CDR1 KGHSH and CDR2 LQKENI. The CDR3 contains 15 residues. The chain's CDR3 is CASSPTQGAMYEQYF. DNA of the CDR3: TGTGCCAGCTCACCAACACAGGGGGCTATGTACGAGCAGTACTTC.

The CDR3 nucleotides are TGTGCCACCAGCAGAGCCTATGACAGGTCCAATGAGCAGTTCTTC. Amino acid sequence: CATSRAYDRSNEQFF. The chain employs TRBV15 and TRBJ2-1; D is possibly TRBD1 (6 bases). CDR1 LNHNV and CDR2 YYDKDF come from the germline V gene (reference sequence). The CDR3 is 15 amino acids. Deletions cut 1 base from V and 6 bases from J, with 13 bases between.

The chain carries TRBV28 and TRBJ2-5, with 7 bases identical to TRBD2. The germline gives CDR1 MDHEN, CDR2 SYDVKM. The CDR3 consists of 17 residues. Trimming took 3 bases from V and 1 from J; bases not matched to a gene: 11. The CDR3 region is CASSLPPQTSSQETQYF. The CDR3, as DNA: TGTGCCAGCAGTTTGCCCCCCCAGACTAGCAGCCAAGAGACCCAGTACTTC.

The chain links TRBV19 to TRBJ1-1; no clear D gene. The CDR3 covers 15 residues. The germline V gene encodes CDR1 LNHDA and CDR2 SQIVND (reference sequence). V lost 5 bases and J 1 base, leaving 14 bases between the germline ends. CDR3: CASSSVLAGNTEAFF. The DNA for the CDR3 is TGTGCCAGTAGTTCCGTTTTGGCGGGGAACACTGAAGCTTTCTTT.

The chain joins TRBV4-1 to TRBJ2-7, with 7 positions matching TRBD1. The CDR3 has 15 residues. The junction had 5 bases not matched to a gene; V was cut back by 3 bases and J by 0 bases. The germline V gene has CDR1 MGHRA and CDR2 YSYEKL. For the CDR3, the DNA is TGCGCCAGCAGCCACCCGGGACAGAACTCCTACGAGCAGTACTTC. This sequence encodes CASSHPGQNSYEQYF.

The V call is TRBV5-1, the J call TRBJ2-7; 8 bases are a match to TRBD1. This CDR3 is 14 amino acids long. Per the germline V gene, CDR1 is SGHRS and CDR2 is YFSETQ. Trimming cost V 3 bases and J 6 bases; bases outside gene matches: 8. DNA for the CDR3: TGCGCCAGCAGCTCTGGGACAGGCAGCGGCGAGCAGTACTTC. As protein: CASSSGTGSGEQYF.

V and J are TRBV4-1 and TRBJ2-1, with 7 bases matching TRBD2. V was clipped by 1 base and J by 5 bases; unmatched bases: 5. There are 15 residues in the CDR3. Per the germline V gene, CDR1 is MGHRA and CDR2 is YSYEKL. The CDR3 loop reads CASSQAGLVDNEQFF. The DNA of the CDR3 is TGCGCCAGCAGCCAAGCCGGACTAGTAGACAATGAGCAGTTCTTC.

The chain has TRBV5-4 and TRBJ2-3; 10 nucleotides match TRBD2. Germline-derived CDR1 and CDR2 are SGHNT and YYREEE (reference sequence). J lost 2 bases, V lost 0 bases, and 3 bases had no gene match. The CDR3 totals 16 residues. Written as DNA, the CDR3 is TGTGCCAGCAGCTTGGGACTAGCGGGTTTCACAGATACGCAGTATTTT. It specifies CASSLGLAGFTDTQYF.

The CDR3 DNA sequence: TGCAGCGTTGATGGACTAGCGGGATGGGGCGAGCAGTACTTC. The encoded protein is CSVDGLAGWGEQYF. V gene TRBV29-1 combines with J gene TRBJ2-7; 12 bases are a match to TRBD2. After removal of 3 bases from V and 6 bases from J, the junction contained 6 bases not matched to a gene. This CDR3 is 14 amino acids long. Germline V gives CDR1 SQVTM, CDR2 ANQGSEA.

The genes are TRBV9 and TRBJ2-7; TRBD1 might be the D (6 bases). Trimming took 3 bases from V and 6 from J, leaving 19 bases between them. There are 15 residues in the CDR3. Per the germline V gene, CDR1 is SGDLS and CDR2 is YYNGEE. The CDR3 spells CASSASGTYPSEQYF. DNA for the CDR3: TGTGCCAGCAGCGCATCCGGGACATATCCCTCCGAGCAGTACTTC.

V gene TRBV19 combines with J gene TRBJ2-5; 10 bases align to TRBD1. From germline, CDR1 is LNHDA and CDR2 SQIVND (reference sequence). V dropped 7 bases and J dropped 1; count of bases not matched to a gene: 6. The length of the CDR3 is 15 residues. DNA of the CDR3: TGTGCCAGTACCAGACAGGGGGCACCCCAAGAGACCCAGTACTTC. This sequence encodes CASTRQGAPQETQYF.

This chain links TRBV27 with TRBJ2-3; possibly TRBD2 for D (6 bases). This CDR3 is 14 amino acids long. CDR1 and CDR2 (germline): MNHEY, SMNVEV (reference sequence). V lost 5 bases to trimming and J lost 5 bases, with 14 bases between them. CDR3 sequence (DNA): TGTGCCAGCAGTCCTTGGGCAGCGGGAGATACGCAGTATTTT. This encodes CASSPWAAGDTQYF.

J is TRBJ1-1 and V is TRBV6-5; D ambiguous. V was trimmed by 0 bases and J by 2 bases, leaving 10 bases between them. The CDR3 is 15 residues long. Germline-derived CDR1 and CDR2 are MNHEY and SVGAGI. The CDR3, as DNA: TGTGCCAGCAGTTACTCGATTCGCGTTAACACTGAAGCTTTCTTT. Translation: CASSYSIRVNTEAFF.

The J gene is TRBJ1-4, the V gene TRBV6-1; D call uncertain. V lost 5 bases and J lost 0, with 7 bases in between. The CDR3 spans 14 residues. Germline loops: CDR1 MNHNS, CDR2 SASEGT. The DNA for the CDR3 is TGTGCCAGCAGTAGAGGGACAACTAATGAAAAACTGTTTTTT. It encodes CASSRGTTNEKLFF.